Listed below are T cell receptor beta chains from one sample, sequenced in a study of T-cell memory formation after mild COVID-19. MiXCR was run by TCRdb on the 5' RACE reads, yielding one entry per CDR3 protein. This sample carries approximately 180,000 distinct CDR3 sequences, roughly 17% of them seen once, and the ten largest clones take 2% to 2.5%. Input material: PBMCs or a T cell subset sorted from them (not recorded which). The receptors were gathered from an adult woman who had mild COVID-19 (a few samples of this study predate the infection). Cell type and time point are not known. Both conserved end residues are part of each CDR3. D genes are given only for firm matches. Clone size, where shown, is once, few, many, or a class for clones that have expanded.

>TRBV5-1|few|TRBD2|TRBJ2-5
CASSLVAGGQETQYF
TGCGCCAGCAGCTTGGTAGCGGGAGGCCAAGAGACCCAGTACTTC
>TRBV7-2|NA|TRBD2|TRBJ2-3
CASSISGTSTDTQYF
TGTGCCAGCAGCATTAGCGGGACTAGCACAGATACGCAGTATTTT
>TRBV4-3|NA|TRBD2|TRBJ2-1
CASSQKGLAGGNEQFF
TGCGCCAGCAGCCAAAAGGGACTAGCGGGAGGTAATGAGCAGTTCTTC
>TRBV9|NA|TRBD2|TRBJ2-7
CASSVSYTSGLGYEQYF
TGTGCCAGCAGCGTATCCTACACTAGCGGTCTTGGCTACGAGCAGTACTTC
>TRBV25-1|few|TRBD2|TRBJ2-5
CASGLAGVETQYF
TGTGCCAGCGGCTTAGCGGGAGTAGAGACCCAGTACTTC
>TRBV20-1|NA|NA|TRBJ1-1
CSAAPQTVAFF
TGCAGTGCCGCCCCCCAGACGGTGGCTTTCTTT
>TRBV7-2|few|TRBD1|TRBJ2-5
CASSSQTGQETQYF
TGTGCCAGCAGCTCCCAGACAGGGCAAGAGACCCAGTACTTC
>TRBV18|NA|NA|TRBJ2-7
CASSPPGAYEQYF
TGTGCCAGCTCACCACCGGGGGCCTACGAGCAGTACTTC
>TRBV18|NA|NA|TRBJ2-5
CASSPAGREETQYF
TGTGCCAGCTCACCCGCCGGCAGGGAAGAGACCCAGTACTTC
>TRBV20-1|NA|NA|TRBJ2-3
CSARRYRTSTDTQYF
TGCAGTGCTAGGAGGTACCGGACTAGCACAGATACGCAGTATTTT
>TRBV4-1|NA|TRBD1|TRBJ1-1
CASSQARGQGNTEAFF
TGCGCCAGCAGCCAAGCCCGGGGACAGGGGAACACTGAAGCTTTCTTT
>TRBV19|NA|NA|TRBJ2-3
CASSVGLADTQYF
TGTGCCAGTAGTGTGGGTCTGGCAGATACGCAGTATTTT
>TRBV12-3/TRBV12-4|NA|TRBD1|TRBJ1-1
CASSQTGKTEAFF
TGTGCCAGCAGTCAGACAGGGAAGACTGAAGCTTTCTTT
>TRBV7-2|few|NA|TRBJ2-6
CASSGGGTGANVLTF
TGTGCCAGCAGCGGAGGGGGAACCGGGGCCAACGTCCTGACTTTC
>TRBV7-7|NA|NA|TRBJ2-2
CASPNTGELFF
TGTGCTAGCCCGAACACCGGGGAGCTGTTTTTT
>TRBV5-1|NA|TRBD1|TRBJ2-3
CASSHIQGGTVDTQYF
TGCGCCAGCAGCCACATACAGGGGGGTACCGTTGATACGCAGTATTTT
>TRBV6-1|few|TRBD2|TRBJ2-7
CASGRDYLEQYF
TGTGCCAGCGGCCGGGACTACCTCGAGCAGTACTTC
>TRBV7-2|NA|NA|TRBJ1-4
CASSAGVGQGWYLFF
TGTGCCAGCAGCGCAGGGGTGGGGCAGGGGTGGTACTTGTTTTTT
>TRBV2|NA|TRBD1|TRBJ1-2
CASSETTGDYGYTF
TGTGCCAGCAGTGAAACGACAGGGGACTATGGCTACACCTTC
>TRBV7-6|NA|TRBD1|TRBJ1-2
CASSLGDRRYGYTF
TGTGCCAGCAGCTTAGGGGACAGGAGGTATGGCTACACCTTC
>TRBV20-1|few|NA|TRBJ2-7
CSAKENRRDEQYF
TGCAGTGCTAAAGAGAATAGACGAGACGAGCAGTACTTC
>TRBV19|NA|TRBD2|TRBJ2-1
CASSTGLARYNEQFF
TGTGCCAGTAGTACCGGACTAGCTAGGTACAATGAGCAGTTCTTC
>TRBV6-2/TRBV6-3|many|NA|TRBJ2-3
CASSYSGGSTDTQYF
TGTGCCAGCAGTTACTCCGGCGGATCCACAGATACGCAGTATTTT
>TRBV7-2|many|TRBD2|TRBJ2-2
CASSPGGGGFTGELFF
TGTGCCAGCAGCCCTGGGGGGGGAGGATTCACCGGGGAGCTGTTTTTT
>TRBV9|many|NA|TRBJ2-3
CASSVGTDTQYF
TGTGCCAGCAGCGTAGGCACAGATACGCAGTATTTT
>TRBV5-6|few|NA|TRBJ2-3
CASSYPRDTQYF
TGTGCCAGCAGTTACCCCCGGGATACGCAGTATTTT
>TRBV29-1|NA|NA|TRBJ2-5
CSVVRGWETQYF
TGCAGCGTTGTGCGGGGTTGGGAGACCCAGTACTTC
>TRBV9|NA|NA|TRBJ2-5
CASSPAPGLSETQYF
TGTGCCAGCAGCCCGGCCCCGGGACTGTCGGAGACCCAGTACTTC
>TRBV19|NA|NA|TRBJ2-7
CASSISGETAYAQYF
TGTGCCAGTAGTATATCAGGAGAGACGGCCTACGCGCAGTACTTC
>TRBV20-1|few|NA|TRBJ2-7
CSASGGPSYEQYF
TGCAGTGCTAGCGGGGGTCCATCCTACGAGCAGTACTTC
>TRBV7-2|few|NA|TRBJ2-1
CASSLEGLRGGEQFF
TGTGCCAGCAGCCTGGAGGGACTCCGCGGCGGTGAGCAGTTCTTC
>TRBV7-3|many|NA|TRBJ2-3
CASSLGVRTDTQYF
TGTGCCAGCAGCTTAGGGGTCCGCACAGATACGCAGTATTTT
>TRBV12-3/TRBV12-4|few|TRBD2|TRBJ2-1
CASSLGTSGLLVHEQFF
TGTGCCAGCAGTTTAGGTACTAGCGGGCTCTTAGTGCATGAGCAGTTCTTC
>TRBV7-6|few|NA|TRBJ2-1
CASSFSGVDEQFF
TGTGCCAGCAGCTTCTCCGGGGTTGATGAGCAGTTCTTC
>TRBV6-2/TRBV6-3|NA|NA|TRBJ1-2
CASSYSKGTDYGYTF
TGTGCCAGCAGTTACTCGAAGGGGACGGACTATGGCTACACCTTC
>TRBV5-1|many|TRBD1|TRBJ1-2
CASSFDRGEIYGYTF
TGCGCCAGCAGCTTCGACAGGGGAGAGATCTATGGCTACACCTTC
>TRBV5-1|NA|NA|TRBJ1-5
CASSLLGISNQPQHF
TGCGCCAGCAGCTTGCTAGGAATTAGCAATCAGCCCCAGCATTTT
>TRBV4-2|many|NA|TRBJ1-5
CASSQDLAGYLNQPQHF
TGTGCCAGCAGCCAAGATCTAGCGGGCTATCTTAATCAGCCCCAGCATTTT
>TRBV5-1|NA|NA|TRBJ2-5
CASSPTGRTQETQYF
TGCGCCAGCAGCCCGACGGGACGTACCCAAGAGACCCAGTACTTC
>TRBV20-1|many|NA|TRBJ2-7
CSATHSQPYEQYF
TGCAGTGCTACTCATAGCCAACCCTACGAGCAGTACTTC
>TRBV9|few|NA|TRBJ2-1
CASSGLRGYNEQFF
TGTGCCAGCAGCGGACTTCGGGGCTACAATGAGCAGTTCTTC
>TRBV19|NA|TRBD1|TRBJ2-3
CASSPRTGTTDTQYF
TGTGCCAGTAGTCCTAGGACAGGGACGACAGATACGCAGTATTTT
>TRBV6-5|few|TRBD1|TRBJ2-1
CASSYRGQGASNEQFF
TGTGCCAGCAGTTATCGAGGACAGGGGGCATCCAATGAGCAGTTCTTC
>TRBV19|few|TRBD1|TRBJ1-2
CASSTGQGDYGYTF
TGTGCCAGTAGTACAGGACAGGGAGACTATGGCTACACCTTC
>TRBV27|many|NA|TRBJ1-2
CASSWGGPDYGYTF
TGTGCCAGCAGCTGGGGAGGGCCTGACTATGGCTACACCTTC
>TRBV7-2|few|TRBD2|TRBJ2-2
CASSSGALAGVDGELFF
TGTGCCAGCAGCTCAGGGGCCTTAGCGGGAGTAGACGGGGAGCTGTTTTTT
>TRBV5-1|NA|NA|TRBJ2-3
CASSLPQSTDTQYF
TGCGCCAGCAGCTTGCCTCAAAGCACAGATACGCAGTATTTT
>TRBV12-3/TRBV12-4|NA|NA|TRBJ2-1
CASSPVTRADEQFF
TGTGCCAGCAGTCCGGTAACCCGGGCGGATGAGCAGTTCTTC
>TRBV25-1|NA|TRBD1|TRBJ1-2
CASSDDSQGARGYTF
TGTGCCAGCAGTGACGACTCTCAGGGGGCGCGGGGCTACACCTTC
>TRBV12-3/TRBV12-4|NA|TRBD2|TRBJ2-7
CASSLVGTSGAVNEQYF
TGTGCCAGCAGTTTAGTGGGGACTAGCGGGGCCGTAAACGAGCAGTACTTC
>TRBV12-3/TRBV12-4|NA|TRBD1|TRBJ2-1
CASSKSTGASYNEQFF
TGTGCCAGCAGTAAATCTACAGGGGCGTCCTACAATGAGCAGTTCTTC
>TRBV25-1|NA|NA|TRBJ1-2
CASNFRVGGYGYTF
TGTGCCAGCAACTTCAGGGTAGGAGGCTATGGCTACACCTTC
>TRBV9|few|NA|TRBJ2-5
CASSVVAGEKETQYF
TGTGCCAGCAGCGTAGTAGCAGGAGAAAAAGAGACCCAGTACTTC
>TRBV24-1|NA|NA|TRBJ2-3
CATSDSRVSTDTQYF
TGTGCCACCAGTGACTCCAGGGTGAGCACAGATACGCAGTATTTT
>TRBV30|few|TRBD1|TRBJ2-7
CAWSFPGQGFYEQYF
TGTGCCTGGAGTTTTCCGGGACAGGGCTTCTACGAGCAGTACTTC
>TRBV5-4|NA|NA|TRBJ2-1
CASSFWENEQFF
TGTGCCAGCAGCTTCTGGGAGAATGAGCAGTTCTTC